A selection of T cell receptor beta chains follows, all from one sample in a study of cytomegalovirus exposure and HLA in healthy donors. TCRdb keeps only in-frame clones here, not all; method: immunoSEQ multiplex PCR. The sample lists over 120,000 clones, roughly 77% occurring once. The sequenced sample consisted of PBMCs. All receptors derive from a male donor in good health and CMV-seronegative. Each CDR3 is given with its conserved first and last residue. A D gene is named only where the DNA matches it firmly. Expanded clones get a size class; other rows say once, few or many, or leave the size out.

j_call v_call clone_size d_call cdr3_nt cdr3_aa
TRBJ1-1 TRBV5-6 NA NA TGTGCCAGCAGCCCCATGGGCAGGGGCATGAACACTGAAGCTTTCTTT CASSPMGRGMNTEAFF
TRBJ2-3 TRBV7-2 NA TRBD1 TGTGCCAGCACCTTGGGAGGACAGGGGGTTTCAGATACGCAGTATTTT CASTLGGQGVSDTQYF
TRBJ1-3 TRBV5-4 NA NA TGTGCCAGCAGCTTGGACCGGGGGGTCGGAAACACCATATATTTT CASSLDRGVGNTIYF
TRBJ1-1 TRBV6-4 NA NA TGTGCCAGCAGTGAGGGGCAGAACACTGAAGCTTTCTTT CASSEGQNTEAFF
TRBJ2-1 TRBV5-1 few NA TGCGCCAGCAGCTTGGAGGGGGGGGGATTCTCCTACAATGAGCAGTTCTTC CASSLEGGGFSYNEQFF
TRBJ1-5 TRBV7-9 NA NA TGTGCCAGCAGCTTAGAAGGGGCAAGCAATCAGCCCCAGCATTTT CASSLEGASNQPQHF
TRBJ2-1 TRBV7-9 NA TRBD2 TGTGCCAGCATTATCGGGAGTAGCGGGAGGAGTTCCTACAATGAGCAGTTCTTC CASIIGSSGRSSYNEQFF
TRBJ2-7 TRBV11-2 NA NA TGTGCCAGCAGCTTAGACCTGGAGGCTGAGTACTTC CASSLDLEAEYF
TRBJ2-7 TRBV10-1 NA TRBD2 TGCGCCAGCAGAGGACTAGCGGGAGACACATACGAGCAGTACTTC CASRGLAGDTYEQYF
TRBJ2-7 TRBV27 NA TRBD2 TGTGCCAGCAGTTCCCCCCTAAGCGGGAGATCCTACGAGCAGTACTTC CASSSPLSGRSYEQYF
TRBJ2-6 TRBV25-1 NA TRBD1 TGTGCCAGCTCTACAGGGGGCGCCTCTGGGGCCAACGTCCTGACTTTC CASSTGGASGANVLTF
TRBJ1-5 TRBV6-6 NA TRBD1 TGTGCCAGCAGACCCGGACAGGGGAGCAATCAGCCCCAGCATTTT CASRPGQGSNQPQHF
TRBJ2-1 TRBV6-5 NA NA TGTGCCAGCAGCTCAGGGACCTACAATGAGCAGTTCTTC CASSSGTYNEQFF
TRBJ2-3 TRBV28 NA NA TGTGCCAGCAGGCGCGACCCTAGAGATACGCAGTATTTT CASRRDPRDTQYF
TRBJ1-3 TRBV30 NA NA TGTGCCTGGAGTTACGGGAAGGGTGCTGGAAACACCATATATTTT CAWSYGKGAGNTIYF
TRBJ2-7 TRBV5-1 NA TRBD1 TGCGCCAGCAGCTTGGGGGGACAGGGTGGCTACGAGCAGTACTTC CASSLGGQGGYEQYF
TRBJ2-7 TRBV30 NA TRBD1 TGTGCCTGGAGTCCCGGACAGGGGGCGAGGGAGCAGTACTTC CAWSPGQGAREQYF
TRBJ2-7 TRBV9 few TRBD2 TGTGCCAGCAGCACAGGGACTAGCTCCTACGAGCAGTACTTC CASSTGTSSYEQYF
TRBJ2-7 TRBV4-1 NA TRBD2 TGCGCCAGCAGCCAAGATGCCAGCCGGGTAGCGGGAGTTGAGCAGTACTTC CASSQDASRVAGVEQYF
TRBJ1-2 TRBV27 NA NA TGTGCCAGCACCGTTGACAGCTCGGTACGCTATGGCTACACCTTC CASTVDSSVRYGYTF
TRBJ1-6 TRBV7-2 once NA TGTGCCAGCAGTGAAACCGGGACTAGGGGTAATTCACCCCTCCACTTT CASSETGTRGNSPLHF
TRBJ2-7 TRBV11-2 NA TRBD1 TGTGCCAGCAGACTAGCAGGGGGCTTCAGTGACGAGCAGTACTTC CASRLAGGFSDEQYF
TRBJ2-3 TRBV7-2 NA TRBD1 TGTGCCAGCAGCCCCCCGGGACAGGGGGCGACAGATACGCAGTATTTT CASSPPGQGATDTQYF
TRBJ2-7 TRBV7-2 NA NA TGTGCCAGCAGTCCTACTATCGAGCAGTACTTC CASSPTIEQYF
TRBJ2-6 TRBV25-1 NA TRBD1 TGTGCCAGCAGTGAACTTGGGACAGGGGCTGATGGGGCCAACGGCCTGACTTTC CASSELGTGADGANGLTF
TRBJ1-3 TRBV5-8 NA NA TGTGCCGGAGGGTACCCCTCTGGAAACACCATATATTTT CAGGYPSGNTIYF
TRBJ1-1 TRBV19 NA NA TGTGCCAGTAGTATAGGACGACAGCGAAACACTGAAGCTTTCTTT CASSIGRQRNTEAFF
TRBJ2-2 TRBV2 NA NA TGTGCCAGCAGTGTTCAGTTAAGCACCGGGGAGCTGTTTTTT CASSVQLSTGELFF
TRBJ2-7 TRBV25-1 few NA TGTGCCAGCAGTAACCCGACGGGGTCGGGGGAGCAGTACTTC CASSNPTGSGEQYF